This T cell receptor (beta chain) derives from a study of regulatory T cells in long-lasting Graves disease. The ends were cut back, 8 bases at V and 1 base at J, with 11 bases in the middle. This CDR3 is built from 13 residues. Germline CDR1 is MDHEN and CDR2 is SYDVKM. Described time point: newly diagnosed GD, antithyroid drugs for less than 3 months. PBMC RNA was the source of the TCR library. This clonotype was seen at least ten times. Combining iRepertoire HTBI primers with Arm-PCR of CDR3 regions, the authors built TCR beta libraries. One entry per CDR3 protein, called by TCRdb with MiXCR from the multiplex PCR reads. The data contain a few hundred thousand distinct CDR3 sequences, roughly 14% of them seen just once; the ten biggest clones take up approximately 9.3%. This same sample was also part of a study on T cells in Graves' hyperthyroidism and ophthalmopathy.

The material was peripheral blood mononuclear cells (PBMCs), obtained at new diagnosis, from a patient treated with antithyroid drugs. The chain links TRBV28 to TRBJ1-1, with D perhaps matching TRBD1 (6 bases). The sequence was collected from a man younger than 40 with Graves disease. The CDR3 nucleotides are TGTGCCAGCGTGACGACAGGGAACACTGAAGCTTTCTTT. It specifies CASVTTGNTEAFF.